These T cell receptor beta chains were read from a single sample in a study of blood T cell repertoires in COVID-19. Sequencing used immunoSEQ multiplex PCR; TCRdb keeps in-frame clones, though not all of them. The sample comprises 180,000 or so clones, 86% of which are singletons, and 5.6% rests with the top ten. Input material: PBMCs or T cells enriched from blood (not recorded which). The receptors derive from a man aged 40-55 years with acute COVID-19. CDR3s include the opening cysteine and the closing phenylalanine or tryptophan. A D gene is named only where the DNA matches it firmly. Size tells how often a clone was seen (once, few, many) or the class of an expanded clone, and some rows leave it out.

D gene,clone size,J gene,CDR3 length,V gene,CDR3 protein,CDR3 DNA
TRBD2,few,TRBJ2-7,10,TRBV5-4,CASGRETQYF,TGTGCCAGCGGGAGGGAAACGCAGTACTTC
TRBD1,.,TRBJ2-2,17,TRBV3-1/TRBV3-2,CASSQTGQGRSGGELFF,TGTGCCAGCAGCCAAACGGGACAGGGGCGGTCTGGCGGGGAGCTGTTTTTT
.,.,TRBJ2-7,15,TRBV9,CASSPAESTYYEQYF,TGTGCCAGCAGCCCGGCGGAGTCCACCTACTACGAGCAGTACTTC
.,.,TRBJ2-5,15,TRBV28,CASSLRGGFQETQYF,TGTGCCAGCAGTTTGAGAGGCGGGTTCCAAGAGACCCAGTACTTC
TRBD1,.,TRBJ1-2,13,TRBV9,CASSVEGQLGYTF,TGTGCCAGCAGCGTAGAGGGACAGCTGGGCTACACCTTC
TRBD2,.,TRBJ2-1,18,TRBV28,CASSRDRPSGLFYNEQFF,TGTGCCAGCAGCCGGGACCGTCCTAGCGGGCTTTTCTACAATGAGCAGTTCTTC
.,.,TRBJ1-2,14,TRBV2,CASSEEDFAYGYTF,TGTGCCAGCAGTGAAGAGGACTTCGCCTATGGCTACACCTTC
.,.,TRBJ1-1,16,TRBV5-4,CASSLPGAGKETEAFF,TGTGCCAGCAGCCTGCCGGGAGCAGGTAAGGAGACTGAAGCTTTCTTT
.,.,TRBJ2-7,13,TRBV7-9,CASSLGEAYEQYF,TGTGCCAGCAGCTTAGGGGAGGCCTACGAGCAGTACTTC
.,many,TRBJ2-5,15,TRBV7-9,CASSDTHGAEETQYF,TGTGCCAGCAGCGATACACATGGGGCGGAGGAGACCCAGTACTTC
.,few,TRBJ1-2,15,TRBV11-2,CASSLNLADADGYTF,TGTGCCAGCAGCTTAAATCTGGCAGACGCGGATGGCTACACCTTC
TRBD1,.,TRBJ2-7,13,TRBV5-1,CASAGTGVREQYF,TGCGCCAGCGCCGGGACAGGGGTTCGAGAGCAGTACTTC
TRBD1,few,TRBJ1-6,18,TRBV28,CASSSPHTRTGGRSPLHF,TGTGCCAGCAGTTCCCCCCACACCCGGACAGGGGGCAGGTCACCCCTCCACTTT
TRBD2,.,TRBJ2-5,16,TRBV5-4,CASSSGSGRDQETQYF,TGTGCCAGCAGCTCGGGGAGCGGGAGAGATCAAGAGACCCAGTACTTC
.,.,TRBJ2-7,14,TRBV19,CASSIGRGPHEQYF,TGTGCCAGTAGTATAGGACGCGGGCCCCACGAGCAGTACTTC
TRBD2,.,TRBJ2-7,12,TRBV12-5,CARGRAFGEQYF,TGTGCACGCGGGAGGGCCTTTGGGGAGCAGTACTTC
.,.,TRBJ1-1,14,TRBV28,CASSLGGGRTEAFF,TGTGCCAGCAGCTTGGGGGGGGGACGTACTGAAGCTTTCTTT
.,.,TRBJ1-1,17,TRBV2,CASSSRPGQPRGTEAFF,TGTGCCAGCAGTTCAAGGCCTGGACAGCCCAGGGGAACTGAAGCTTTCTTT
.,few,TRBJ1-3,15,TRBV7-9,CASSLAGASGNTIYF,TGTGCCAGCAGCTTAGCAGGGGCTTCTGGAAACACCATATATTTT
TRBD1,.,TRBJ2-1,16,TRBV27,CASSPGDRETYNEQFF,TGTGCCAGCAGCCCGGGGGACAGGGAAACCTACAATGAGCAGTTCTTC
.,.,TRBJ1-5,14,TRBV4-1,CAGERPYSNQPQHF,TGCGCCGGAGAAAGGCCTTATAGCAATCAGCCCCAGCATTTT
TRBD2,few,TRBJ2-7,16,TRBV15,CATSRASGRGAYEQYF,TGTGCCACCAGCAGAGCTAGCGGGAGGGGAGCCTACGAGCAGTACTTC
TRBD1,few,TRBJ1-3,14,TRBV30,CAWSSGTGGNTIYF,TGTGCCTGGAGCTCCGGGACAGGGGGAAACACCATATATTTT
.,.,TRBJ2-2,14,TRBV5-1,CASGAGTNTGELFF,TGCGCCAGCGGGGCGGGAACGAACACCGGGGAGCTGTTTTTT
.,.,TRBJ2-1,13,TRBV25-1,CASSESGWYEQFF,TGTGCCAGCAGTGAGTCCGGTTGGTATGAGCAGTTCTTC
.,once,TRBJ2-4,17,TRBV19,CASSPARGYVVKNIQYF,TGTGCCAGTAGTCCCGCCAGAGGGTATGTGGTCAAAAACATTCAGTACTTC
.,.,TRBJ2-1,14,TRBV9,CASSVDSGYNEQFF,TGTGCCAGCAGCGTCGACAGTGGATACAATGAGCAGTTCTTC
.,.,TRBJ2-2,17,TRBV4-2,CASSLKETTPNTGELFF,TGTGCCAGCAGCCTCAAGGAGACGACTCCGAACACCGGGGAGCTGTTTTTT
TRBD1,.,TRBJ1-4,16,TRBV5-1,CASSLLGQGLNEKLFF,TGCGCCAGCAGCTTGCTCGGACAGGGCCTTAATGAAAAACTGTTTTTT